This is a list of T cell receptor beta chains from one sample in a study of blood T cell repertoires in COVID-19. Using immunoSEQ multiplex PCR, the repertoire was profiled, and TCRdb retains in-frame clones only, with some absent. The sample has 75,000 to 100,000 clones; approximately 81% are singletons. Specimen: peripheral blood. Receptors were obtained from a man aged 60 to 75 with acute or convalescent COVID-19. The CDR3 runs from the conserved cysteine through the conserved F or W. The D gene is left open where the match is weak. Only some rows state a clone size, as once, few, many or a class for expanded clones.

V	D	J	size	CDR3	DNA
TRBV6-2/TRBV6-3	-	TRBJ1-2	-	CASSPNMGGFGGYTF	TGTGCCAGCAGCCCGAACATGGGGGGGTTCGGCGGCTACACCTTC
TRBV5-6	-	TRBJ1-1	-	CASSLAGSLNTEAFF	TGTGCCAGCAGCTTGGCGGGGAGCTTGAACACTGAAGCTTTCTTT
TRBV11-3	TRBD2	TRBJ2-2	-	CASSPNLAGGVAGELFF	TGTGCCAGCAGCCCCAACCTAGCGGGAGGGGTTGCCGGGGAGCTGTTTTTT
TRBV15	-	TRBJ2-6	-	CATSRGGGAGANVLTF	TGTGCCACCAGCCGGGGAGGAGGGGCTGGGGCCAACGTCCTGACTTTC
TRBV27	-	TRBJ2-3	-	CARKGFTQYF	TGTGCCAGAAAGGGGTTTACGCAGTATTTT
TRBV18	-	TRBJ2-7	-	CASSPRDNRYEQYF	TGTGCCAGCTCACCGAGGGACAACCGTTACGAGCAGTACTTC
TRBV7-9	-	TRBJ1-4	-	CASSSAGGTNEKLFF	TGTGCCAGCAGCTCCGCTGGGGGCACTAATGAAAAACTGTTTTTT
TRBV20-1	-	TRBJ1-2	-	CSASHQSGGYTF	TGCAGTGCTAGTCACCAATCTGGCGGCTACACCTTC
TRBV4-3	-	TRBJ1-1	-	CASSRRLGLEDTEAFF	TGCGCCAGCAGCCGAAGGTTGGGTCTCGAGGACACTGAAGCTTTCTTT
TRBV7-2	TRBD2	TRBJ2-7	-	CASSTLATRRGEQYF	TGTGCCAGCAGCACACTAGCGACTCGTCGAGGCGAGCAGTACTTC
TRBV6-2/TRBV6-3	TRBD1	TRBJ1-2	-	CASSRGQGGYTF	TGTGCCAGCAGTCGCGGACAGGGGGGCTACACCTTC
TRBV12-5	-	TRBJ1-5	-	CASAAKGGLSNQPQHF	TGTGCTAGTGCCGCTAAAGGGGGTTTGAGCAATCAGCCCCAGCATTTT
TRBV14	TRBD1	TRBJ1-2	-	CASSAQGNYGYTF	TGTGCCAGCAGCGCACAGGGGAACTATGGCTACACCTTC
TRBV5-1	TRBD1	TRBJ2-5	-	CASSWTGGPETQYF	TGCGCCAGCAGCTGGACAGGGGGTCCCGAGACCCAGTACTTC
TRBV6-6	TRBD2	TRBJ2-7	-	CAGSTSGTYEQYF	TGTGCCGGGTCGACTAGCGGCACCTACGAGCAGTACTTC
TRBV7-9	-	TRBJ2-2	-	CASTKARTVNTGELFF	TGTGCCAGCACCAAAGCTCGGACAGTGAACACCGGGGAGCTGTTTTTT
TRBV7-9	-	TRBJ1-1	-	CASSLEYSTEAFF	TGTGCCAGCAGCTTAGAGTACAGCACTGAAGCTTTCTTT
TRBV19	TRBD1	TRBJ1-2	-	CASSNTGGSPATF	TGTGCCAGTAGTAACACAGGGGGCTCCCCGGCCACCTTC
TRBV24-1	-	TRBJ1-2	-	CATSERRTDGYTF	TGTGCCACCAGCGAGCGGCGGACGGATGGCTACACCTTC
TRBV11-2	-	TRBJ1-2	-	CASSSLEGGLYGYTF	TGTGCCAGCAGCTCGCTGGAGGGGGGGCTCTATGGCTACACCTTC
TRBV3-1/TRBV3-2	TRBD2	TRBJ2-2	-	CASSQDSGTGELFF	TGTGCCAGCAGCCAAGATAGCGGGACCGGGGAGCTGTTTTTT
TRBV2	-	TRBJ1-6	-	CASSMQRSPLHF	TGTGCCAGCAGTATGCAGCGTTCACCCCTCCACTTT
TRBV19	-	TRBJ2-2	once	CASTLQGNTGELFF	TGTGCCAGCACCTTACAGGGGAACACCGGGGAGCTGTTTTTT
TRBV5-1	-	TRBJ2-7	-	CASSLTLVGKNEQYF	TGCGCCAGCAGCTTGACACTAGTCGGGAAGAACGAGCAGTACTTC
TRBV19	-	TRBJ2-5	-	CASSIGTKQETQYF	TGTGCCAGTAGTATAGGGACTAAGCAAGAGACCCAGTACTTC
TRBV12-3/TRBV12-4	TRBD2	TRBJ2-7	-	CASSWGGLGEQYF	TGTGCCAGCAGCTGGGGAGGGTTGGGCGAGCAGTACTTC
TRBV6-5	-	TRBJ1-2	-	CASSYDRVDGYGYTF	TGTGCCAGCAGTTACGACCGGGTGGATGGCTATGGCTACACCTTC
TRBV18	-	TRBJ1-5	few	CASSQGLDQPQHF	TGTGCCAGCTCCCAGGGTCTGGATCAGCCCCAGCATTTT
TRBV19	-	TRBJ1-4	-	CASRLQATNEKLFF	TGTGCCAGTAGGTTACAGGCAACTAATGAAAAACTGTTTTTT
TRBV12-3/TRBV12-4	-	TRBJ2-3	once	CASSLTGTDTQYF	TGTGCCAGCAGTTTAACGGGCACAGATACGCAGTATTTT
TRBV18	-	TRBJ1-2	few	CASSRGGDYGYTF	TGTGCCAGCTCACGAGGAGGGGACTATGGCTACACCTTC
TRBV4-3	-	TRBJ1-1	-	CASSQWLQRNTEAFF	TGCGCCAGCAGCCAATGGTTACAGAGGAACACTGAAGCTTTCTTT
TRBV2	-	TRBJ1-2	-	CASSVSLKGYGYTF	TGTGCCAGCAGTGTTAGCCTGAAGGGGTATGGCTACACCTTC
TRBV5-6	TRBD1	TRBJ1-2	-	CASSPGQAGYTF	TGTGCCAGCAGCCCAGGACAGGCCGGCTACACCTTC
TRBV4-3	-	TRBJ2-5	-	CASSRRTGLPYQETQYF	TGCGCCAGCAGCCGCCGAACGGGACTCCCGTACCAAGAGACCCAGTACTTC
TRBV21-1	-	TRBJ2-7	-	CASSPRTSGDTYEQYF	TGTGCCAGCAGCCCGCGTACTAGCGGGGATACTTACGAGCAGTACTTC
TRBV5-1	-	TRBJ1-6	-	CASSFGVSPLHF	TGCGCCAGCAGCTTCGGTGTTTCACCCCTCCACTTT
TRBV7-9	TRBD2	TRBJ2-5	-	CASSLFSGGWREETQYF	TGTGCCAGCAGCTTATTTAGCGGGGGATGGAGAGAAGAGACCCAGTACTTC
TRBV28	TRBD1	TRBJ2-4	-	CASSFVPGQKNIQYF	TGTGCCAGCAGTTTCGTCCCGGGACAGAAAAACATTCAGTACTTC
TRBV7-2	-	TRBJ1-2	once	CASSSEAGVRYGYTF	TGTGCCAGCAGCTCAGAGGCGGGCGTTAGGTATGGCTACACCTTC
TRBV5-4	TRBD1	TRBJ2-7	-	CASSSGQGMYEQYF	TGTGCCAGCAGCTCCGGACAGGGGATGTACGAGCAGTACTTC
TRBV12-3/TRBV12-4	-	TRBJ2-3	-	CASGDLDTQYF	TGTGCCAGCGGTGACTTAGATACGCAGTATTTT
TRBV24-1	TRBD1	TRBJ2-5	-	CATSDPTGEFGETQYF	TGTGCCACCAGTGATCCGACAGGGGAGTTCGGAGAGACCCAGTACTTC
TRBV30	-	TRBJ1-2	few	CAWSVGGGASARANYGYTF	TGTGCCTGGAGTGTAGGTGGGGGGGCTAGCGCCCGCGCTAACTATGGCTACACCTTC
TRBV2	-	TRBJ1-2	-	CASSRGEDYGYTF	TGTGCCAGCAGCAGGGGCGAGGACTATGGCTACACCTTC
TRBV15	-	TRBJ1-5	-	CATSRERTAVNQPQHF	TGTGCCACCAGCAGAGAGAGAACAGCTGTCAATCAGCCCCAGCATTTT
TRBV27	-	TRBJ1-1	many	CASNWSPDTEAFF	TGTGCCAGCAACTGGAGTCCGGACACTGAAGCTTTCTTT
TRBV7-9	-	TRBJ2-2	-	CASSPLSVELFF	TGTGCCAGCAGCCCCCTGTCAGTGGAGCTGTTTTTT
TRBV19	-	TRBJ1-1	-	CASKQERMNTEAFF	TGTGCCAGCAAACAGGAGAGAATGAACACTGAAGCTTTCTTT